This is a list of T cell receptor beta chains from one sample in a study of cytomegalovirus exposure and HLA in healthy donors. The protocol was immunoSEQ multiplex PCR, while the TCRdb copy is restricted to in-frame clones and leaves out a portion. There are almost 200,000 clones in the sample; about 82% occur only once, and approximately 2.1% lies in the top ten. The sample was PBMCs. Every receptor here comes from a woman in her fifties or sixties in good health and CMV-seronegative. The CDR3 runs from the conserved cysteine through the conserved F or W. The order of the fields is D gene, J gene, V gene, clone size, CDR3 DNA, CDR3 protein. The D gene is left open where the match is weak. Only some rows state a clone size, as once, few, many or a class for expanded clones.

TRBD2	TRBJ2-3	TRBV2	NA	TGTGCCAGCAGGAGGGGACTAGCGGGAGGTTCGACAGATACGCAGTATTTT	CASRRGLAGGSTDTQYF
NA	TRBJ1-5	TRBV10-1	NA	TGCGCCAGCAGTTCGGGGAATCAGCCCCAGCATTTT	CASSSGNQPQHF
TRBD2	TRBJ2-1	TRBV29-1	few	TGCAGCGTTGAAGATACTAGCGGGAGGCTCTACAATGAGCAGTTCTTC	CSVEDTSGRLYNEQFF
TRBD1	TRBJ2-1	TRBV29-1	NA	TGCAGCGAGCGGACAGGGGGTAACTACAATGAGCAGTTCTTC	CSERTGGNYNEQFF
NA	TRBJ1-5	TRBV19	NA	TGTGCCAGTAGTCCAAAGGGCTTTGCACGGGAGTATAGCAATCAGCCCCAGCATTTT	CASSPKGFAREYSNQPQHF
NA	TRBJ2-5	TRBV5-1	few	TGCGCCAGCAGCTCGAGTGTTGAGGAGACCCAGTACTTC	CASSSSVEETQYF
NA	TRBJ2-3	TRBV10-3	NA	TGTGCCATCAGTGAGGAAAGGGACTCCACAACCACAGATACGCAGTATTTT	CAISEERDSTTTDTQYF
NA	TRBJ2-3	TRBV29-1	NA	TGCAGCGTCAGACCCGGACAGATTATTGATACGCAGTATTTT	CSVRPGQIIDTQYF
TRBD1	TRBJ2-7	TRBV19	NA	TGTGCCAGTAGTCCAACCGGGACAGGGGCCTCCTACGAGCAGTACTTC	CASSPTGTGASYEQYF
TRBD2	TRBJ2-3	TRBV7-2	NA	TGTGCCAGCAGCACCCCTAGCGGGAGCACAGATACGCAGTATTTT	CASSTPSGSTDTQYF
NA	TRBJ1-2	TRBV19	NA	TGTGCCAGTAGTCCCGCGGGTTGGGGCTATGGCTACACCTTC	CASSPAGWGYGYTF
NA	TRBJ2-7	TRBV6-5	NA	TGTGCCAGCAGTTACTCGGGCGGGGGCCCTCTCTACGAGCAGTACTTC	CASSYSGGGPLYEQYF
NA	TRBJ1-5	TRBV28	NA	TGTGCCAGCAGTTTAGTGGGCGACGCGAGTACCAGCAATCAGCCCCAGCATTTT	CASSLVGDASTSNQPQHF
NA	TRBJ2-7	TRBV28	NA	TGTGCCAGCAGTTTTATAGGGGAGGCATCCTACGAGCAGTGCTTC	CASSFIGEASYEQCF
NA	TRBJ1-1	TRBV5-1	NA	TGCGCCAGCAGCTCAGGGTTGAACACTGAAGCTTTCTTT	CASSSGLNTEAFF
TRBD1	TRBJ2-7	TRBV30	NA	TGTGCCTGGGACAGGGGAACTTATGGGCAGTACTTC	CAWDRGTYGQYF
NA	TRBJ1-4	TRBV14	NA	TGTGCCAGCAGCCAACAGGGACTTTCTAATGAAAAACTGTTTTTT	CASSQQGLSNEKLFF
TRBD2	TRBJ2-3	TRBV28	NA	TGTGCCAGCAGTTTACGGGGACTAGCGGGAGGAGGTACGCAGTATTTT	CASSLRGLAGGGTQYF
NA	TRBJ2-2	TRBV11-1	NA	TGTGCCAGCAGCTTAGCGGGACAAGACACCGGGGAGCTGTTTTTT	CASSLAGQDTGELFF
NA	TRBJ1-5	TRBV15	NA	TGTGCCACCAGCAGAGATGGGCAGGGTAGACAGCCCCAGCATTTT	CATSRDGQGRQPQHF
NA	TRBJ2-7	TRBV28	NA	TGTGCCAGCAGAGGCGGGAACGGGTACGAGCAGTACTTC	CASRGGNGYEQYF
TRBD2	TRBJ2-3	TRBV6-5	NA	TGTGCCAGCAGCAGACTAGCGGGAGAAGCAGATACGCAGTATTTT	CASSRLAGEADTQYF
TRBD1	TRBJ1-4	TRBV5-1	NA	TGCGCCAGCAGCTTCGGGACAGGGTCAACTAATGAAAAACTGTTTTTT	CASSFGTGSTNEKLFF
NA	TRBJ2-1	TRBV27	NA	TGTGCCAGCAGTCCCTTCTCCTACAATGAGCAGTTCTTC	CASSPFSYNEQFF
NA	TRBJ1-1	TRBV21-1	NA	TGTGCCAGCCCACAGAGTCCGGCGGGAAACACTGAAGCTTTCTTT	CASPQSPAGNTEAFF
NA	TRBJ1-5	TRBV27	few	TGTGCCAGCTCGACGGGTTGGGGGCGCGGCAATCAGCCCCAGCATTTT	CASSTGWGRGNQPQHF
TRBD2	TRBJ2-7	TRBV30	NA	TGTGCCTGGAGTGGGACTAGCGGGAGCATATACGAGCAGTACTTC	CAWSGTSGSIYEQYF
NA	TRBJ2-1	TRBV21-1	NA	TGTGCCAGCAGCCGACCCTGGACTAGCGGGAGGGCGGGGTACAATGAGCAGTTCTTC	CASSRPWTSGRAGYNEQFF
NA	TRBJ1-6	TRBV20-1	NA	TGCAGTGGCGCCAGGGATTCACCCCTCCACTTT	CSGARDSPLHF
NA	TRBJ1-5	TRBV27	once	TGTGCCAGCAGTTTATTAGGTGGCGGGCAGCCCCAGCATTTT	CASSLLGGGQPQHF
TRBD1	TRBJ2-7	TRBV7-8	NA	TGTGCCAGCAGCCCCGACAGGGCACTAAGTGGCAGCTCCTACGAGCAGTACTTC	CASSPDRALSGSSYEQYF
NA	TRBJ1-2	TRBV5-1	NA	TGCGCCAGCAGCTTAAGATGGGGCAGCGGCTACACCTTC	CASSLRWGSGYTF
NA	TRBJ2-3	TRBV25-1	NA	TGTGCCAGCAGTGATCCGTCCTGGGCGGGACTTAGCACAGATACGCAGTATTTT	CASSDPSWAGLSTDTQYF